This T cell receptor beta chain is from a study of CD8 T cells in Susac syndrome. Background on the study: When blood was collected, patients with Susac syndrome were therapy-naive, were taking corticosteroids, or were receiving intravenous immunoglobulin alone.

There are 14 residues in the CDR3. The germline V and J ends were trimmed by 4 bases and 2 bases, with 12 bases remaining between them. In germline, CDR1 is SGHRS, CDR2 YFSETQ. Sequencing of TCR beta was undertaken in CD8+ and CD4+ T cells derived from blood. About this clonotype: As yet, its antigen is unknown.

With random hexamers, reverse transcription was performed on about 0.5 to 1 ug of RNA. TCRdb re-called the immunoSEQ multiplex PCR reads through MiXCR, storing one row per CDR3 protein. The sample yields around 230,000 distinct CDR3 sequences, about 95% seen once. Notes on the study in general: Repertoires of Susac syndrome CD4+ T cells lacked clonal expansion. By the study's own acknowledgment, its TCR sequencing and HLA analysis included relatively few individuals.

The V call is TRBV5-1, the J call TRBJ1-1; D is undetermined. The sample taken for sequencing was CD4+ T cells from PBMCs. This TCR was recovered from a human donor with Susac syndrome. DNA of the CDR3: TGCGCCAGCAGCATACTCCGGCCAAACACTGAAGCTTTCTTT. Translating gives CASSILRPNTEAFF.